This paragraph reports one T cell receptor (beta chain). Its target is not known. This record comes from a study of OX40 agonist ivuxolimab in advanced cancers. Overall study context: Three patients, one with hepatocellular carcinoma and two with cutaneous melanoma, achieved partial responses. Study-wide results and limits: Low levels of normalized T-cell clonal expansion also appeared in some nonresponders. Compared with others, partial responders at 0.1-3.0 mg/kg displayed clonal expansion among the lowest.

TCRdb's copy holds only in-frame clones and misses some; the assay was immunoSEQ multiplex PCR. This sample has about 55,000 clones, with 80% to 90% found just once. Autoimmune disease history or systemic immunosuppression led to patient exclusion. The CDR3 has 16 amino acids. From germline, CDR1 is MGHDK and CDR2 SYGVNS. V lost 9 bases to trimming and J lost 4 bases; unmatched junction nucleotides: 16. The receptor's source is an adult with an advanced solid tumor such as melanoma, head and neck, liver or kidney cancer. The sequenced sample was CD4+ or CD8+ T cells sorted from blood, obtained in a trial of the OX40 agonist ivuxolimab. This chain uses TRBV25-1 with TRBJ2-5, with TRBD1 matching over 8 bases. The CDR3 spells CASGGWSGGAGETQYF. The CDR3, as DNA: TGTGCCAGTGGGGGATGGTCAGGGGGCGCGGGAGAGACCCAGTACTTC.